The 32 T cell receptor beta chains below come from one sample, sequenced in a study of spatial heterogeneity in lung cancer. Whole-study results and caveats: The number of expanded tumor alpha and beta chains correlated with mutation number.

Time point of the sample: sample taken at primary tumor resection. The antigens these receptors bind are not known. TCRdb used MiXCR to reprocess the 5' RACE reads, holding one entry per CDR3 protein. The sample yields about 4,000 distinct CDR3 sequences, 10% seen once. The source material was lung tumor tissue, sampled at surgery. The receptor source for this set is a female donor with early-stage non-small cell lung cancer.

Relative to its sample, this clonotype is medium-sized. The chain is built from TRBV24-1 and TRBJ2-3; 10 bases map to TRBD1. Germline loops: CDR1 KGHDR, CDR2 SFDVKD. There are 18 residues in the CDR3. The V segment lost 2 bases and the J segment 4 bases; nucleotides outside the gene matches: 11. DNA for the CDR3: TGTGCCACCAGTGATTGGGGTTCGGACAGGGGGGGCCCAGATACGCAGTATTTT. This translates into CATSDWGSDRGGPDTQYF.

This clonotype is categorized as medium-sized. V usage is TRBV25-1 and J usage is TRBJ2-3; TRBD1 aligns across 7 bases. The CDR3 extends over 16 amino acids. Germline values: CDR1 MGHDK, CDR2 SYGVNS. V shed 1 base, J shed 0 bases, and the junction held 4 bases outside the gene matches. In DNA form, the CDR3 reads TGTGCCAGCAGTGAATGGACAGGTGGTAGCACAGATACGCAGTATTTT. The encoded protein is CASSEWTGGSTDTQYF.

This clonotype counts as medium-sized. The chain has TRBV30 and TRBJ2-5, with 9 bases aligning to TRBD2. The length of the CDR3 is 14 residues. J was trimmed by 5 bases and V by 2 bases; bases with no gene match: 6. Germline CDR1 reads GTSNPN; CDR2 reads SVGIG (reference sequence). CDR3 sequence reads: CAWSTSGGLETQYF. The DNA of the CDR3 is TGTGCCTGGAGTACCAGCGGGGGGTTGGAGACCCAGTACTTC.

This clonotype is categorized as medium-sized. The chain joins TRBV5-5 to TRBJ2-1, with a weak D call TRBD1 (5 bases). Trimming stripped 0 bases from V and 3 bases from J, with 16 bases between. The germline V gene encodes CDR1 SGHKS and CDR2 YYEKEE (reference sequence). This CDR3 contains 17 residues. CDR3 sequence reads: CASSLEGLRVVYNEQFF. The CDR3 DNA reads as TGTGCCAGCAGCTTGGAGGGCCTCAGGGTGGTCTACAATGAGCAGTTCTTC. The whole variable domain, remainder taken from reference TRBV5-5 and TRBJ2-1, is DAGVTQSPTHLIKTRGQQVTLRCSPISGHKSVSWYQQVLGQGPQFIFQYYEKEERGRGNFPDRFSARQFPNYSSELNVNALLLGDSALYLCASSLEGLRVVYNEQFFGPGTRLTVL.

Within the sample, this clonotype is medium-sized (0.01 to 0.1%). The CDR3: CASSLDGRPQETQYF. In nucleotides, the CDR3 is TGCGCCAGCAGCTTGGACGGCAGACCTCAAGAGACCCAGTACTTC. The chain uses TRBV5-1 and TRBJ2-5; no reliable D call. The CDR3 runs to 15 residues. The germline V and J ends were trimmed by 0 bases and 2 bases, with 11 bases remaining between them. Germline CDR1 reads SGHRS; CDR2 reads YFSETQ. Based on the CDR3 plus reference TRBV5-1 and TRBJ2-5, the full variable domain is KAGVTQTPRYLIKTRGQQVTLSCSPISGHRSVSWYQQTPGQGLQFLFEYFSETQRNKGNFPGRFSGRQFSNSRSEMNVSTLELGDSALYLCASSLDGRPQETQYFGPGTRLLVL.

By share, this clonotype ranks as medium-sized (0.01 to 0.1%). The chain has TRBV6-2 or TRBV6-3 and TRBJ2-3; 7 bases are shared with TRBD2. Per germline, CDR1 MNHEY and CDR2 SVGEGT. J was trimmed by 2 bases and V by 2 bases; bases with no gene match: 4. The CDR3 loop spans 15 amino acids. The CDR3 sequence: CASSYMAGVTDTQYF. The CDR3 DNA reads TGTGCCAGCAGTTACATGGCGGGGGTCACAGATACGCAGTATTTT.

This clonotype is labeled as large. The chain has TRBV29-1 and TRBJ2-1; 9 nucleotides align to TRBD1. The CDR3 has 15 amino acids. The V and J ends lost 3 bases and 6 bases, in that order; junction bases with no gene match: 9. Germline CDR1 and CDR2: SQVTM and ANQGSEA. The DNA of the CDR3 is TGCAGCGTTGACTCGGGGACAGGGAGCTCCAATGAGCAGTTCTTC. Its protein product is CSVDSGTGSSNEQFF.

By its share, this clonotype is medium-sized. The chain has TRBV7-2 and TRBJ1-3; TRBD1 agrees at 8 bases. This CDR3 is built from 13 residues. V gave up 5 bases and J gave up 6 bases; unmatched junction bases: 3. Per germline, CDR1 SGHTA and CDR2 FQGNSA. DNA for the CDR3: TGTGCCAGCAGCCAGGGGGCTGAAAACACCATATATTTT. This translates into CASSQGAENTIYF.

This clonotype is medium-sized. The chain carries TRBV6-2 or TRBV6-3 and TRBJ2-3; 7 bases align to TRBD2. This CDR3 has 17 amino acids. Trimming cost V 5 bases and J 4 bases; bases outside gene matches: 15. Germline lookup yields CDR1 MNHEY and CDR2 SVGEGT. CDR3 in amino acids: CASSQPGRNRLSDTQYF. CDR3 DNA: TGTGCCAGCAGTCAACCCGGGAGGAACCGACTATCAGATACGCAGTATTTT.

V usage is TRBV12-3 or TRBV12-4 and J usage is TRBJ2-2; D unclear. V was shortened by 4 bases and J by 1 base, with 4 bases between the two germline ends. The CDR3 totals 13 residues. The chain's CDR3 is CASSSLNTGELFF. In DNA form, the CDR3 reads TGTGCCAGCAGTTCGTTGAACACCGGGGAGCTGTTTTTT.

The V gene is TRBV6-5, the J gene TRBJ1-1; tentatively, D is TRBD1 (5 bases). Trimming stripped 6 bases from V and 3 bases from J, with 11 bases between. This CDR3 region has 13 residues. In germline, CDR1 is MNHEY, CDR2 SVGAGI. The CDR3 DNA reads as TGTGCCAGCAGGGGGACGGACTACACTGAAGCTTTCTTT. Translation gives CASRGTDYTEAFF.

This clonotype is judged hyperexpanded. The rearrangement uses TRBV7-9 and TRBJ2-3; D ambiguous. CDR3 length: 11 amino acids. Germline V gene sequence: CDR1 SEHNR, CDR2 FQNEAQ (reference sequence). Between the trimmed V and J ends, which lost 6 bases and 2 bases, there was a span of 3 bases. In nucleotides, the CDR3 is TGTGCCAGCAGAACCACAGATACGCAGTATTTT. This encodes CASRTTDTQYF.

In its sample, this clonotype ranks as medium-sized. This chain links TRBV5-1 with TRBJ2-3; the D gene is possibly TRBD1 (6 bases). CDR1 and CDR2 from the germline V gene are SGHRS and YFSETQ. This CDR3 region has 14 residues. V was shortened by 3 bases and J by 3 bases, with 11 bases between the two germline ends. This chain's CDR3 is CASSSLGQTDTQYF. CDR3 nucleotide sequence: TGCGCCAGCAGCTCTCTCGGACAGACAGATACGCAGTATTTT.

The rearrangement links TRBV14 to TRBJ1-4, with a weak D call TRBD1 (5 bases). Germline values: CDR1 SGHDN, CDR2 FVKESK. Between the trimmed V and J ends, which lost 1 base and 14 bases, there was a span of 11 bases. The CDR3 is made up of 12 amino acids. In nucleotides, the CDR3 is TGTGCCAGCAGCCAAGGACCGGGACGTCTGTTTTTT. Translation gives CASSQGPGRLFF.

J is TRBJ1-1 and V is TRBV28; a weak D match, TRBD1 (5 bases). The CDR3 totals 14 residues. Per the germline V gene, CDR1 is MDHEN and CDR2 is SYDVKM. V shed 2 bases and J shed 3 bases, with 10 bases lying between them. The chain's CDR3 is CASSLPGEDTEAFF. The CDR3 region has the DNA TGTGCCAGCAGTTTACCGGGGGAGGACACTGAAGCTTTCTTT.

This clonotype ranks as medium-sized (0.01 to 0.1%). The chain recombines TRBV27 with TRBJ2-1; unclear D gene. The germline V and J ends were trimmed by 5 bases and 0 bases, with 5 bases remaining between them. The CDR3 spans 13 residues. Germline lookup yields CDR1 MNHEY and CDR2 SMNVEV (reference sequence). The CDR3 DNA reads as TGTGCCAGCAGTGGCAGCTCCTACAATGAGCAGTTCTTC. Amino acid sequence: CASSGSSYNEQFF.

This clonotype was counted between two and nine times. The chain employs TRBV6-1 and TRBJ1-2; maybe TRBD1 (5 bases). V was cut by 1 base and J by 4 bases, with 7 bases left in between. The CDR3 is 13 residues long. CDR1 and CDR2 (germline): MNHNS, SASEGT. The DNA for the CDR3 is TGTGCCAGCAGTGAAGGGGGGATCTATGGCTACACCTTC. Encoded protein: CASSEGGIYGYTF.

V is TRBV20-1 and J is TRBJ2-5; 10 bases align to TRBD2. The CDR3 runs to 13 residues. CDR1 DFQATT and CDR2 SNEGSKA come from the germline V gene (reference sequence). V was pared by 4 bases and J by 1 base, with 0 bases of the junction left unmatched. The CDR3 loop reads CSATSGGQETQYF. CDR3 nucleotide sequence: TGCAGTGCTACTAGCGGGGGCCAAGAGACCCAGTACTTC.

Only a few counts were recorded for this clonotype. The V call is TRBV5-4, the J call TRBJ2-5; 10 bases line up with TRBD1. CDR1 SGHNT and CDR2 YYREEE come from the germline V gene (reference sequence). J gave up 5 bases and V 4 bases, and 8 bases lay outside the gene matches. This CDR3 is 15 amino acids long. CDR3 loop: CASSPSTGGGETQYF. CDR3 bases: TGTGCCAGCAGCCCGTCGACAGGGGGCGGGGAGACCCAGTACTTC. Supplemented by reference TRBV5-4 and TRBJ2-5, the full variable domain reads ETGVTQSPTHLIKTRGQQVTLRCSSQSGHNTVSWYQQALGQGPQFIFQYYREEENGRGNFPPRFSGLQFPNYSSELNVNALELDDSALYLCASSPSTGGGETQYFGPGTRLLVL.

This clonotype appeared a few times. This chain links TRBV7-6 with TRBJ2-3; 13 bases agree with TRBD2. CDR1 is SGHVS, CDR2 FNYEAQ, per germline. With V trimmed by 1 base and J by 2 bases, 3 bases remained unmatched. The CDR3 sequence is 17 residues long. This CDR3 reads CASSLGTSGGLTDTQYF. CDR3 nucleotides: TGTGCCAGCAGCTTAGGGACTAGCGGGGGACTCACAGATACGCAGTATTTT.

This clonotype ranks as medium-sized. This chain connects TRBV30 to TRBJ1-1, with unresolved D. Trimming shortened V by 4 bases and J by 4 bases, and 13 bases separated the two germline ends. The CDR3 extends over 13 amino acids. Germline values: CDR1 GTSNPN, CDR2 SVGIG (reference sequence). CDR3 amino acids: CAWTVSGSTEAFF. CDR3 DNA sequence: TGTGCCTGGACCGTAAGTGGTAGCACTGAAGCTTTCTTT. Complete variable domain (other parts from reference TRBV30 and TRBJ1-1): SQTIHQWPATLVQPVGSPLSLECTVEGTSNPNLYWYRQAAGRGLQLLFYSVGIGQISSEVPQNLSASRPQDRQFILSSKKLLLSDSGFYLCAWTVSGSTEAFFGQGTRLTVV.

Within the sample, this clonotype is medium-sized. This chain links TRBV20-1 with TRBJ1-6, with a possible D match to TRBD1 (5 bases). This CDR3 is 16 amino acids long. CDR1 is DFQATT and CDR2 is SNEGSKA in the germline V gene (reference sequence). Trimming left V 0 bases short and J 1 base short, with 10 bases between. CDR3 amino acids: CSARDLQGSYNSPLHF. The CDR3 DNA reads TGCAGTGCTAGAGATCTGCAGGGATCCTATAATTCACCCCTCCACTTT.

This clonotype was detected a few times. This sequence joins TRBV3-1 and TRBJ2-1; D is unresolved. Germline CDR1 is LGHDT and CDR2 is YNNKEL (reference sequence). The ends were cut back, 2 bases at V and 8 bases at J, with 4 bases in the middle. The CDR3 consists of 11 residues. The CDR3 loop reads CASSQSHEQFF. CDR3 in DNA: TGTGCCAGCAGCCAAAGTCATGAGCAGTTCTTC.

About this clonotype itself: A much larger clone lies a single base off, so this may be a read error. CDR3 DNA: TGCAGCGTTGAAGATCCCGCCGGCTTCCAGATAAGCTCCTGCGAGCAGTACTTC. The encoded protein is CSVEDPAGFQISSCEQYF. The rearrangement joins TRBV29-1 to TRBJ2-7, with D unclear. Germline V gene sequence: CDR1 SQVTM, CDR2 ANQGSEA. The CDR3 sequence is 18 residues long.

This clonotype is categorized as medium-sized. The V and J genes are TRBV20-1 and TRBJ2-1, with D tentatively TRBD2 (7 bases). V was clipped by 6 bases and J by 7 bases, with 22 bases between them. CDR1 DFQATT and CDR2 SNEGSKA come from the germline V gene (reference sequence). This CDR3 has 15 amino acids. CDR3 DNA: TGCAGTGCCACTTTTTGGGCGGGGGCCTTTAATGAGCAGTTCTTC. Translating it yields CSATFWAGAFNEQFF.

By frequency in the sample, this clonotype is medium-sized. CDR3 residues: CSARGGAGGATDTQYF. The CDR3 DNA follows: TGCAGTGCTAGAGGGGGAGCGGGGGGTGCCACAGATACGCAGTATTTT. The chain couples TRBV20-1 to TRBJ2-3; 9 nucleotides match TRBD2. CDR3 size: 16 residues. Losses at the gene ends were 1 base for V and 2 bases for J; bases not matched to a gene: 7. Germline V gene lookup returns CDR1 DFQATT and CDR2 SNEGSKA (reference sequence).

This clonotype is medium-sized in the sample. The chain couples TRBV6-1 to TRBJ2-3, with D possibly being TRBD2 (5 bases). V lost 6 bases to trimming and J lost 0 bases, with 10 bases between them. There are 14 residues in the CDR3. Germline-derived CDR1 and CDR2 are MNHNS and SASEGT. This CDR3 reads CASRREVSTDTQYF. The CDR3 bases are TGTGCCAGCAGACGGGAAGTTAGCACAGATACGCAGTATTTT.

This chain connects TRBV19 to TRBJ1-5, with D tentatively TRBD1 (6 bases). V shed 3 bases and J shed 4 bases, with 16 bases lying between them. Germline V lookup: CDR1 LNHDA, CDR2 SQIVND (reference sequence). The CDR3 extends over 16 amino acids. DNA of the CDR3: TGTGCCAGTAGTATTATTTCGGCAGGGGCGAATCAGCCCCAGCATTTT. Translation gives CASSIISAGANQPQHF.

This clonotype is classed as medium-sized. CDR3 bases: TGCGCCAGCAGCCAAGTCCGCGCACTGGGGTGTTGGCGACCTCTCGGGGGTTCACCCCTCCACTTT. Protein product: CASSQVRALGCWRPLGGSPLHF. The V gene is TRBV4-3, the J gene TRBJ1-6, with D maybe TRBD1 (5 bases). The CDR3 spans 22 residues. Per the germline V gene, CDR1 is LGHNA and CDR2 is YSLEER. Trimming took off 1 base at V and 9 bases at J, with 34 bases between the two ends.

To note about this clonotype: Given a much more abundant clone one base away, this may be a read error. The genes are TRBV5-1 and TRBJ2-7, with D perhaps assigned TRBD1 or TRBD2 (5 bases each). CDR3 size: 14 residues. V shed 4 bases and J shed 5 bases, with 16 bases lying between them. The germline V gene encodes CDR1 SGHRS and CDR2 YFSETQ. The CDR3 protein is CASSVLWGPNEQYF. CDR3 DNA sequence: TGCGCCAGCAGCGTATTGTGGGGACCTAACGAGCAGTACTTC.

In its sample, this clonotype is medium-sized. The V and J genes are TRBV20-1 and TRBJ2-3, with D hard to call. CDR3 length: 13 amino acids. The germline V gene encodes CDR1 DFQATT and CDR2 SNEGSKA (reference sequence). V was shortened by 0 bases and J by 2 bases, with 6 bases between the two germline ends. The CDR3 loop is CSARDHPTDTQYF. The CDR3 coding sequence is TGCAGTGCTAGAGACCACCCCACAGATACGCAGTATTTT.

This rearrangement joins TRBV10-3 to TRBJ2-7; D gene unclear. This CDR3 region has 16 residues. Per the germline V gene, CDR1 is ENHRY and CDR2 is SYGVKD. V dropped 0 bases and J dropped 3 bases, with 15 bases sitting between them. This chain's CDR3 is CAISESRAFRGYEQYF. CDR3 bases: TGTGCCATCAGTGAGTCTCGCGCGTTCAGAGGCTACGAGCAGTACTTC.